A single sample is the source of the 22 T cell receptor beta chains below, sequenced in a study of blood T cell repertoires in COVID-19. Profiled with immunoSEQ multiplex PCR; TCRdb holds only in-frame clones, not every one. In the table there are around 55,000 clones, about 90% of which are singletons. The sample comprised peripheral blood. These receptors were obtained from a man aged 55 to 70 with active COVID-19.

This sequence joins TRBV10-2 and TRBJ1-2; 9 nucleotides line up with TRBD1. Germline V gene lookup returns CDR1 WSHSY and CDR2 SAAADI. CDR3 length: 13 residues. The J segment lost 6 bases and the V segment lost 7 bases, leaving 6 bases of the junction unmatched. CDR3 nucleotides: TGCGCCAGCAACAGGGACAGGGTAAATGGCTACACCTTC. Translated: CASNRDRVNGYTF.

This sequence joins TRBV3-1 (or the pseudogene TRBV3-2) and TRBJ1-5, with TRBD1 matching over 11 bases. V shed 3 bases and J 5 bases; nucleotides not matched to a gene: 3. This CDR3 comprises 15 residues. The germline V gene has CDR1 LGHDT and CDR2 YNNKEL (reference sequence). The CDR3 reads CASSQGTGGHQPQHF. CDR3 bases: TGTGCCAGCAGCCAGGGGACAGGGGGGCATCAGCCCCAGCATTTT.

CDR3 sequence: CASSEQRNTGELFF. The CDR3 bases are TGTGCCAGCAGTGAACAGCGAAACACCGGGGAGCTGTTTTTT. The genes are TRBV2 and TRBJ2-2; D uncertain. The CDR3 is made up of 14 amino acids. With 2 bases removed from V and 2 bases from J, the gap between germline ends came to 6 bases. In germline, CDR1 is SNHLY, CDR2 FYNNEI. The full variable domain, its missing parts supplied by reference TRBV2 and TRBJ2-2, is EPEVTQTPSHQVTQMGQEVILRCVPISNHLYFYWYRQILGQKVEFLVSFYNNEISEKSEIFDDQFSVERPDGSNFTLKIRSTKLEDSAMYFCASSEQRNTGELFFGEGSRLTVL.

V usage is TRBV5-1 and J usage is TRBJ1-2, with 11 bases that match TRBD1. Germline-derived CDR1 and CDR2 are SGHRS and YFSETQ. With V trimmed by 4 bases and J by 8 bases, 7 bases remained unmatched. The length of the CDR3 is 14 residues. The CDR3 DNA follows: TGCGCCAGCAGCCAATGGACAGGGGGCGCGGGCTACACCTTC. Protein product: CASSQWTGGAGYTF.

This chain connects TRBV4-2 to TRBJ2-7, with TRBD2 matching over 11 bases. The CDR3 covers 17 residues. With 3 bases clipped from V and 3 bases from J, the junction kept 10 bases outside the gene matches. Germline CDR1 reads LGHNA; CDR2 reads YNFKEQ. The CDR3: CASSQDAPGLADYEQYF. The CDR3 region has the DNA TGTGCCAGCAGCCAGGATGCCCCGGGACTAGCGGACTACGAGCAGTACTTC.

This clone appeared once. The rearrangement links TRBV9 to TRBJ2-4, with TRBD1 identical over 7 bases. Germline V lookup: CDR1 SGDLS, CDR2 YYNGEE. The CDR3 has 16 amino acids. V shed 0 bases and J 1 base; nucleotides not matched to a gene: 4. CDR3 DNA sequence: TGTGCCAGCAGCGTAGACGGCAGGGGGGCCAAAAACATTCAGTACTTC. Protein: CASSVDGRGAKNIQYF.

In DNA, the CDR3 is TGTGCTAGTGGTGAAGGACAGGGGGCAACTGAAGCTTTCTTT. This gives the protein CASGEGQGATEAFF. The chain carries TRBV12-5 and TRBJ1-1, with 11 bases aligning to TRBD1. Trimming removed 5 bases from V and 5 bases from J; junction bases left unmatched: 4. Germline V CDR1 and CDR2: LGHNT, FRNRAP. The CDR3 totals 14 residues.

The chain employs TRBV10-1 and TRBJ2-1; 8 nucleotides line up with TRBD2. Losses at the gene ends were 3 bases for V and 6 bases for J; bases not matched to a gene: 7. This CDR3 spans 15 amino acids. Germline values: CDR1 WNHNN, CDR2 SYGVQD (reference sequence). DNA for the CDR3: TGCGCCAGCAGTGACCCGTCCCTAGCGGGCAATGAGCAGTTCTTC. Its protein is CASSDPSLAGNEQFF.

This clone showed up just a few times. This chain connects TRBV7-3 to TRBJ2-5; TRBD2 matches at 8 bases. Germline CDR1 and CDR2: SGHTA and FQGTGA. The ends lost 3 bases at V and 0 bases at J; junction bases unmatched: 0. This CDR3 has 14 residues. The CDR3 sequence is CASSFSGNQETQYF. The CDR3 DNA reads as TGTGCCAGCAGCTTTAGCGGGAACCAAGAGACCCAGTACTTC.

The V call is TRBV2, the J call TRBJ2-1, with 9 bases fitting TRBD2. Per the germline V gene, CDR1 is SNHLY and CDR2 is FYNNEI. J lost 2 bases, V lost 10 bases, and 6 bases had no gene match. The CDR3 is made up of 14 amino acids. The CDR3, as DNA: TGTGCCACCCAGGGACTAGCTGCCTACAATGAGCAGTTCTTC. Encoded protein: CATQGLAAYNEQFF. Looking up the rest from reference TRBV2 and TRBJ2-1 gives the full variable domain: EPEVTQTPSHQVTQMGQEVILRCVPISNHLYFYWYRQILGQKVEFLVSFYNNEISEKSEIFDDQFSVERPDGSNFTLKIRSTKLEDSAMYFCATQGLAAYNEQFFGPGTRLTVL.

The chain is built from TRBV30 and TRBJ2-6; possible D gene TRBD1, 6 bases. Trimming pared 2 bases from V and 0 bases from J, leaving 8 bases between. The V gene's germline CDR1 is GTSNPN and CDR2 SVGIG (reference sequence). This CDR3 is built from 15 residues. CDR3 DNA: TGTGCCTGGAGTTCACAGGGCTCTGGGGCCAACGTCCTGACTTTC. It is translated as CAWSSQGSGANVLTF.

The V call is TRBV19, the J call TRBJ2-6, with TRBD1 matching 9 bases. The germline V gene encodes CDR1 LNHDA and CDR2 SQIVND (reference sequence). V gave up 5 bases and J gave up 3 bases; unmatched junction bases: 8. The CDR3 sequence is 17 residues long. The CDR3 spells CASSPRDRVYGANVLTF. The DNA of the CDR3 is TGTGCCAGTAGTCCCCGGGACAGGGTCTATGGGGCCAACGTCCTGACTTTC.

The chain is built from TRBV25-1 and TRBJ1-2, with TRBD1 identical over 8 bases. Germline trimming cut 4 bases from V and 9 bases from J; bases unmatched to any gene: 13. Germline assignment: CDR1 MGHDK and CDR2 SYGVNS. This CDR3 has 15 residues. CDR3 sequence (DNA): TGTGCCAGCAGTGCCGGGACAGGCCCCGGAGAAAGCTACACCTTC. The encoded protein is CASSAGTGPGESYTF.

This chain joins TRBV5-1 and TRBJ2-5, with 7 positions matching TRBD2. Trimming cost V 0 bases and J 0 bases; bases outside gene matches: 5. The CDR3 runs to 16 residues. Germline loops: CDR1 SGHRS, CDR2 YFSETQ. This chain's CDR3 is CASSLVSGLYQETQYF. As DNA, the CDR3 is TGCGCCAGCAGCTTGGTTAGCGGGTTGTACCAAGAGACCCAGTACTTC.

The V and J genes are TRBV6-1 and TRBJ2-5; tentative D call: TRBD2 (6 bases). The V gene lost 1 base and the J gene lost 8 bases, with 14 bases spanning the gap. The CDR3 extends over 14 amino acids. Germline V CDR1 and CDR2: MNHNS, SASEGT. The CDR3 loop is CASSEGGVPRTQYF. In DNA, the CDR3 is TGTGCCAGCAGTGAAGGGGGGGTACCCCGTACCCAGTACTTC.

The chain uses TRBV5-1 and TRBJ2-7; TRBD1 matches at 7 bases. The V segment lost 4 bases and the J segment 6 bases; nucleotides outside the gene matches: 16. Germline V gives CDR1 SGHRS, CDR2 YFSETQ. The CDR3 has 16 amino acids. CDR3 nucleotide sequence: TGCGCCAGCAGCCTCCTAGACAGGGTCGCGTTGTGCGAGCAGTACTTC. Translated, it gives CASSLLDRVALCEQYF.

This chain joins TRBV19 and TRBJ2-3, with 7 bases lining up with TRBD2. Germline assignment: CDR1 LNHDA and CDR2 SQIVND (reference sequence). The CDR3 has 15 residues. The ends lost 7 bases at V and 4 bases at J; junction bases unmatched: 11. The CDR3 DNA is TGTGCCAGTACACCTTTTGAGGGAGGGTCAGATACGCAGTATTTT. Its protein product is CASTPFEGGSDTQYF.

The chain joins TRBV30 to TRBJ2-5, with 10 nucleotides matching TRBD1. Germline V gene sequence: CDR1 GTSNPN, CDR2 SVGIG (reference sequence). V was pared by 4 bases and J by 6 bases, with 8 bases of the junction left unmatched. The CDR3 extends over 14 amino acids. The CDR3 DNA reads TGTGCCTGGAAGCCCCCGGACAGGGGGAAGACCCAGTACTTC. As protein: CAWKPPDRGKTQYF.

The chain is built from TRBV4-1 and TRBJ2-1, with 8 bases that match TRBD2. The V gene end was trimmed by 3 bases and the J gene end by 6 bases; junction bases not matched to a gene: 13. Germline CDR1 and CDR2: MGHRA and YSYEKL. This CDR3 is 17 amino acids long. CDR3 region: CASSQSDNRLAINEQFF. CDR3 DNA sequence: TGCGCCAGCAGCCAGTCCGATAATCGACTAGCGATCAATGAGCAGTTCTTC.

The chain joins TRBV7-9 to TRBJ2-3; TRBD2 might be the D (7 bases). The V gene's germline CDR1 is SEHNR and CDR2 FQNEAQ (reference sequence). The CDR3 is 17 residues long. Deletions cut 0 bases from V and 0 bases from J, with 13 bases between. In DNA, the CDR3 is TGTGCCAGCAGCTTAGCAGGGCGGGGGCAAAGCACAGATACGCAGTATTTT. Protein product: CASSLAGRGQSTDTQYF.

This chain links TRBV28 with TRBJ2-1; 9 positions agree with TRBD2. The CDR3 has 18 residues. Losses at the gene ends were 5 bases for V and 7 bases for J; bases not matched to a gene: 18. Germline CDR1 and CDR2: MDHEN and SYDVKM. CDR3 sequence: CASSPSVGREGRGNEQFF. The CDR3 bases are TGTGCCAGCAGTCCCTCCGTGGGGCGGGAGGGCCGAGGGAATGAGCAGTTCTTC.

There are a few counts of this clone. The chain links TRBV6-5 to TRBJ2-7; TRBD1 matches at 7 bases. The CDR3 consists of 14 residues. Germline CDR1 MNHEY, CDR2 SVGAGI. The junction had 6 bases not matched to a gene; V was cut back by 5 bases and J by 2 bases. CDR3 coding DNA: TGTGCCAGCAGTCCAGGACAGGTCCCCTACGAGCAGTACTTC. The encoded protein is CASSPGQVPYEQYF.